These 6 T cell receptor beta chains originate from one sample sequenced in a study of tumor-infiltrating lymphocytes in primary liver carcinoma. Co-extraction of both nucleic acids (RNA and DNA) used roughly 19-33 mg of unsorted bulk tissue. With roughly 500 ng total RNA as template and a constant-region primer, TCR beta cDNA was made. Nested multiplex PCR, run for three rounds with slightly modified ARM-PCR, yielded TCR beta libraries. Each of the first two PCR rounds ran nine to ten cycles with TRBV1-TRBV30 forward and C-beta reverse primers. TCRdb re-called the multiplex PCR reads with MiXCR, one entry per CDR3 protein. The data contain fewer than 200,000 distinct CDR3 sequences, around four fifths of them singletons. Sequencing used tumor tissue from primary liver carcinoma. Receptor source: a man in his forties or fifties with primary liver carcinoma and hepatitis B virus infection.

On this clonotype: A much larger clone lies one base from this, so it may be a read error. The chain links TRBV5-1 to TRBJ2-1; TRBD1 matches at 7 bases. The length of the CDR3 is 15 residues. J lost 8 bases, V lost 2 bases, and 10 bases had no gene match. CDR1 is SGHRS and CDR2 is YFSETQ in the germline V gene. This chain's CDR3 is CASSLQGPEVDEQFF. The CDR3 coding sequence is TGCGCCAGCAGCTTACAGGGGCCCGAAGTAGATGAGCAGTTCTTC.

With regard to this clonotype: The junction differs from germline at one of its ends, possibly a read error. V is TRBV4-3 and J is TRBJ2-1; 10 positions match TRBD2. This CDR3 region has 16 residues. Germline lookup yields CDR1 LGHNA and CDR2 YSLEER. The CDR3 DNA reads TGCACCAGCAGCCAGGGCGCTAGCGGGAGATTGAATGGGCAGTTCTTC. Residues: CTSSQGASGRLNGQFF.

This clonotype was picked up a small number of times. The CDR3 loop is CASSGGATGELFF. The CDR3 DNA follows: TGTGCCAGCAGTGGAGGAGCTACCGGGGAGCTGTTTTTT. The rearrangement joins TRBV7-3 to TRBJ2-2, with a tentative D call TRBD2 (5 bases). V gave up 6 bases and J gave up 5 bases, with 10 bases separating them. The germline gives CDR1 SGHTA, CDR2 FQGTGA. This CDR3 is built from 13 residues.

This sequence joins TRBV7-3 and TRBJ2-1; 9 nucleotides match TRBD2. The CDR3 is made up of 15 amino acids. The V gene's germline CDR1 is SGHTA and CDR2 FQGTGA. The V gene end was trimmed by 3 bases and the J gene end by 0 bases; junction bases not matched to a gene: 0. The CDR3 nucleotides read TGTGCCAGCAGCTTTAGCGGGAGCTCCTACAATGAGCAGTTCTTC. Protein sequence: CASSFSGSSYNEQFF.

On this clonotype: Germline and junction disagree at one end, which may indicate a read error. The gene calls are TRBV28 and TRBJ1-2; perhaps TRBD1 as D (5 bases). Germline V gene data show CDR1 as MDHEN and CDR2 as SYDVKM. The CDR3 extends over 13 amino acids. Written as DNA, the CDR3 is TGTACCAGCACCGCGGGGCAGTTCTATGGCTACACCTTC. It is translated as CTSTAGQFYGYTF.

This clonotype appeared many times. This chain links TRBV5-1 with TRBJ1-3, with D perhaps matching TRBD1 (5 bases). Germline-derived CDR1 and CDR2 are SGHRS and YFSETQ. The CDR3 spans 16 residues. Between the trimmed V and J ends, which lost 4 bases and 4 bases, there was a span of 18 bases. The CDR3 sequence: CASSPGTPDLGNTIYF. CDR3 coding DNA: TGCGCCAGCAGCCCCGGGACCCCGGACCTCGGAAACACCATATATTTT.